This T cell receptor beta chain was retrieved from a study of blood T cells in healthy people across ages. Germline values: CDR1 DFQATT, CDR2 SNEGSKA (reference sequence). Germline trimming cut 0 bases from V and 3 bases from J; bases unmatched to any gene: 6. CDR3 size: 15 residues. This clonotype has a handful of counts. Its antigen is undetermined. General study results and limits: The unknown donor CMV status may have confounded expanded clonotype changes.

The second PCR ran about 6 to 12 cycles with a sample-barcoded 5' primer and J-beta primers. From the 5' RACE reads, TCRdb called clonotypes with MiXCR, one entry per CDR3 protein. The sample gives 800,000 to 950,000 distinct CDR3 sequences, 48% of which show up once; about an eighth is in the top ten. The gene calls are TRBV20-1 and TRBJ1-1; 8 bases are a match to TRBD1. The receptor was isolated from a man younger than 40 in good health. Material for sequencing was blood. The CDR3 DNA is TGCAGTGCTAGAGAGGCTCGACAGGGGCACACTGAAGCTTTCTTT. It translates to CSAREARQGHTEAFF.